A selection of T cell receptor beta chains follows, all from one sample in a study of naive and memory T cell subsets. MiXCR, applied by TCRdb to the UMI-ligation and nested PCR reads, yields one record per CDR3 protein. The data contain approximately 89,000 distinct CDR3 sequences, 7% of them singletons. Specimen: central memory CD4+ T cells from blood. These receptors were taken from a human donor in good health. The CDR3 runs from the conserved cysteine through the conserved F or W. The D gene is left open where the match is weak. Size is stated for part of the rows, as once, few or many counts, or as a class when the clone is expanded.

D gene: -; V gene: TRBV25-1; CDR3 length: 15; clone size: -; J gene: TRBJ1-5; CDR3 DNA: TGTGCCAGCAGTGGGAAAACAGGGTTCAATCAGCCCCAGCATTTT; CDR3 protein: CASSGKTGFNQPQHF
D gene: -; V gene: TRBV5-4; CDR3 length: 16; clone size: -; J gene: TRBJ1-2; CDR3 DNA: TGTGCCAGCAGCTGGGTAACGGGAGCTCGCCACTATGGCTACACCTTC; CDR3 protein: CASSWVTGARHYGYTF
D gene: -; V gene: TRBV7-9; CDR3 length: 15; clone size: many; J gene: TRBJ2-7; CDR3 DNA: TGTGCCAGCAGCTTAGACACTAGTTCCCCTCGCGAGCAGTACTTC; CDR3 protein: CASSLDTSSPREQYF
D gene: TRBD1; V gene: TRBV5-6; CDR3 length: 15; clone size: many; J gene: TRBJ2-1; CDR3 DNA: TGTGCCAGCAGCTACCGACAGGGGAGGACCAATGAGCAGTTCTTC; CDR3 protein: CASSYRQGRTNEQFF
D gene: TRBD1; V gene: TRBV7-9; CDR3 length: 16; clone size: -; J gene: TRBJ2-5; CDR3 DNA: TGTGCCAGCAGCATACTGACAGGGAAGTACCAAGAGACCCAGTACTTC; CDR3 protein: CASSILTGKYQETQYF
D gene: -; V gene: TRBV7-2; CDR3 length: 12; clone size: -; J gene: TRBJ2-3; CDR3 DNA: TGTGCCAGCAGCTTATATAGGGAGGCGCAGTATTTT; CDR3 protein: CASSLYREAQYF
D gene: -; V gene: TRBV29-1; CDR3 length: 12; clone size: many; J gene: TRBJ1-1; CDR3 DNA: TGCAGCGTTGTTCAATCGAGCACTGAAGCTTTCTTT; CDR3 protein: CSVVQSSTEAFF
D gene: -; V gene: TRBV18; CDR3 length: 14; clone size: many; J gene: TRBJ2-1; CDR3 DNA: TGTGCCAGCTCACCGCAGAGTACCTACAATGAGCAGTTCTTC; CDR3 protein: CASSPQSTYNEQFF
D gene: -; V gene: TRBV29-1; CDR3 length: 12; clone size: few; J gene: TRBJ2-3; CDR3 DNA: TGCAGCGTTTCCTCCGATTCAGATACGCAGTATTTT; CDR3 protein: CSVSSDSDTQYF
D gene: -; V gene: TRBV27; CDR3 length: 14; clone size: many; J gene: TRBJ2-7; CDR3 DNA: TGTGCCAGCAGTTTAAGGCTAGGGCACTACGAGCAGTACTTC; CDR3 protein: CASSLRLGHYEQYF
D gene: -; V gene: TRBV7-2; CDR3 length: 13; clone size: many; J gene: TRBJ2-2; CDR3 DNA: TGTGCCAGCAGCCCTAGGGCCACCGGGGAGCTGTTTTTT; CDR3 protein: CASSPRATGELFF
D gene: -; V gene: TRBV20-1; CDR3 length: 14; clone size: medium-sized; J gene: TRBJ1-5; CDR3 DNA: TGCAGTGCTAGAGATCGGCGCGGCAATCAGCCCCAGCATTTT; CDR3 protein: CSARDRRGNQPQHF
D gene: -; V gene: TRBV5-8; CDR3 length: 14; clone size: many; J gene: TRBJ1-1; CDR3 DNA: TGTGCCAGCAGCTACGACAGCCAAGGCGGAAAAACTTTCTTT; CDR3 protein: CASSYDSQGGKTFF
D gene: -; V gene: TRBV10-3; CDR3 length: 13; clone size: many; J gene: TRBJ1-1; CDR3 DNA: TGTGCCATCAGTATCAGGGATGACACTGAAGCTTTCTTT; CDR3 protein: CAISIRDDTEAFF
D gene: TRBD1; V gene: TRBV13; CDR3 length: 15; clone size: many; J gene: TRBJ1-4; CDR3 DNA: TGTGCCAGCAGCGAATGGACAGGGGCTAATGAAAAACTGTTTTTT; CDR3 protein: CASSEWTGANEKLFF
D gene: -; V gene: TRBV18; CDR3 length: 16; clone size: -; J gene: TRBJ1-4; CDR3 DNA: TGTGCCAGCTCACCACGATCCGGGGTTCCTAATGAAAAACTGTTTTTT; CDR3 protein: CASSPRSGVPNEKLFF
D gene: TRBD1; V gene: TRBV7-6; CDR3 length: 13; clone size: -; J gene: TRBJ2-1; CDR3 DNA: TGTGCCAGCAGTGGACAGGAGTACAATGAGCAGTTCTTC; CDR3 protein: CASSGQEYNEQFF
D gene: TRBD1; V gene: TRBV7-2; CDR3 length: 15; clone size: many; J gene: TRBJ2-1; CDR3 DNA: TGTGCCAGCAGCTTGGAGCCGGGACAGGGTTATGAGCAGTTCTTC; CDR3 protein: CASSLEPGQGYEQFF
D gene: TRBD2; V gene: TRBV15; CDR3 length: 15; clone size: -; J gene: TRBJ2-1; CDR3 DNA: TGTGCCACCAGCAGGTGGACTAGCGGAGACAGGGAGCAGTTCTTC; CDR3 protein: CATSRWTSGDREQFF
D gene: -; V gene: TRBV7-2; CDR3 length: 15; clone size: many; J gene: TRBJ2-5; CDR3 DNA: TGTGCCAGCAGCCGCCAGGCGGCAGGCCGAGAGACCCAGTACTTC; CDR3 protein: CASSRQAAGRETQYF
D gene: -; V gene: TRBV23-1; CDR3 length: 14; clone size: -; J gene: TRBJ2-7; CDR3 DNA: TGCGCCAGCAGTACGTCCACAGGGATCTCCGAGCAGTACTTC; CDR3 protein: CASSTSTGISEQYF
D gene: -; V gene: TRBV7-3; CDR3 length: 13; clone size: few; J gene: TRBJ1-6; CDR3 DNA: TGTGCCAGCAGCACCCGACACGATTCACCCCTCCACTTT; CDR3 protein: CASSTRHDSPLHF
D gene: -; V gene: TRBV27; CDR3 length: 16; clone size: many; J gene: TRBJ1-1; CDR3 DNA: TGTGCCAGCAGTTTAGATTCGTGGGGATTGAACACTGAAGCTTTCTTT; CDR3 protein: CASSLDSWGLNTEAFF
D gene: -; V gene: TRBV5-1; CDR3 length: 14; clone size: many; J gene: TRBJ2-5; CDR3 DNA: TGCGCCAGCAGAGCTCAGGATCCTCAAGAGACCCAGTACTTC; CDR3 protein: CASRAQDPQETQYF
D gene: -; V gene: TRBV7-3; CDR3 length: 14; clone size: few; J gene: TRBJ1-6; CDR3 DNA: TGTGCCAGCAGTACCGGGACGGTAAATTCACCCCTCCACTTT; CDR3 protein: CASSTGTVNSPLHF